This T cell receptor delta chain was identified during a study of gamma delta lymphoproliferative disorders and STAT genes. Study overall: At least 50 ng of genomic DNA went into each LymphoTrack Dx TCRG Assay library. Delta libraries were made per EuroClonality-NGS working group procedure. The study, taken as a whole, reports: Delta repertoires did not separate groups, but patient gamma repertoires clustered apart.

TCRdb fed the multiplex PCR reads into CATT to redo clone calling. The sample holds under 5,000 delta-chain clones, roughly 1% seen once. A remark on this clone: Its antigen is as yet unknown. The TCRdb protein comes from a much larger clone and disagrees with this DNA's translation at residue 13, likely due to a read error; the protein given here is derived from the DNA.

Sequencing used genomic DNA taken from PBMCs of patients and controls. Controls were healthy adult blood donors matched for age and sex. The sequenced sample was blood. The receptor was isolated from a human donor in good health.

The CDR3 nucleotides read TGTGCCTGTGACACCCGATACTGGGGGATACGCGGGATCACCGATAAACTCATCTTT. This sequence encodes CACDTRYWGIRGITDKLIF. This sequence joins TRDV2 and TRDJ1, with 13 nucleotides matching TRDD3. J was trimmed by 1 base and V by 0 bases; bases with no gene match: 10. The CDR3 has 19 amino acids. Germline values: CDR1 GEAIGNYY, CDR2 EKD.